This TCR beta chain is drawn from a study of somatic mutations in cytotoxic T cells in rheumatoid arthritis. V lost 0 bases and J 3 bases, leaving 14 bases between the germline ends. Looked up from germline, CDR1 is SGDLS and CDR2 is YYNGEE. The CDR3 extends over 16 amino acids. Produced via immunoSEQ multiplex PCR; TCRdb's table is partial and in-frame only. The table has roughly 25,000 clones, roughly four fifths seen once. By positive magnetic bead selection, CD4+ and CD8+ cells were isolated, and their purity was checked by flow cytometry. The receptor's source is a young woman in good health. Sample: CD8+ T cells sorted from blood. The chain recombines TRBV9 with TRBJ2-3; D remains unclear. CDR3 region: CASSVDGHPGTDTQYF. The CDR3 DNA reads TGTGCCAGCAGCGTAGATGGCCACCCCGGGACAGATACGCAGTATTTT.